This is a list of T cell receptor beta chains from one sample in a study of memory CD4+ T cells and cytomegalovirus serostatus. The table came from immunoSEQ multiplex PCR; TCRdb's copy has only in-frame clones and leaves some out. The sample holds about 67,000 clones, approximately 80% seen once. The sample comprised memory CD4+ T cells from blood. The receptors were sampled from an adult in good health and CMV-seropositive. CDR3s leave out the opening cysteine and the closing phenylalanine or tryptophan.

len	v_gene	j_gene	CDR3aa
12	TRBV6-1	TRBJ1-4	ASSSPAIGEKLF
13	TRBV18	TRBJ1-1	ASSSSIIMNTEAF
12	TRBV7-2	TRBJ2-1	ASSPGTGKDEQF
12	TRBV11-2	TRBJ1-3	ASSLGAGRNTIY
11	TRBV7-3	TRBJ2-5	ASSSITGETQY
14	TRBV19	TRBJ2-2	ASSPQAYLMSGELF
14	TRBV28	TRBJ2-3	ASSSHGSRTTDTQY
15	TRBV7-9	TRBJ2-1	ASSFRKAGGSYNEQF
14	TRBV28	TRBJ1-5	ASRSRQGGGNQPQH
15	TRBV7-2	TRBJ2-6	ASSLTSSYSGANVLT
12	TRBV2	TRBJ2-7	ASSKQGALYEQY
12	TRBV29-1	TRBJ1-5	SVGQGARSQPQH
12	TRBV10-3	TRBJ1-1	AIRRTGEGTEAF
12	TRBV9	TRBJ2-1	ASSVGQVYNEQF
13	TRBV9	TRBJ2-1	ASSVGSLAYNEQF
12	TRBV5-6	TRBJ2-7	ASSKLGYSYEQY
11	TRBV6-5	TRBJ1-1	ATQQGRGTEAF
13	TRBV15	TRBJ2-4	ATSRVGAQGNIQY
14	TRBV9	TRBJ1-3	ASSEGPGDSGNTIY
10	TRBV28	TRBJ2-2	ATIGNTGELF
11	TRBV28	TRBJ2-7	ASSLEGGSEQY
14	TRBV7-2	TRBJ2-3	ASSLIPSGITDTQY